The next 5 T cell receptor beta chains were all read from a single sample in a study of graft-versus-host responses after intestinal transplantation. This table comes from immunoSEQ multiplex PCR, and its TCRdb copy is limited to in-frame clones, with some not included. The repertoire holds some 70,000 clones, with around 90% as singletons. These TCRs' antigens remain unknown. This sample comprised unstimulated CD8+ T cells sorted from spleen or lymph node cells, obtained before transplant. These receptor sequences come from a human donor who was the organ donor for an intestinal transplant.

V and J are TRBV10-1 and TRBJ2-1, with D unresolved. Trimming removed 0 bases from V and 8 bases from J, with 17 bases in between. Germline assignment: CDR1 WNHNN and CDR2 SYGVQD (reference sequence). The CDR3 has 16 amino acids. The CDR3, as DNA: TGCGCCAGCAGTGAGTCGGGCCCACCGCTCGGTGATGAGCAGTTCTTC. Protein: CASSESGPPLGDEQFF.

V usage is TRBV5-6 and J usage is TRBJ1-1; perhaps TRBD1 as D (5 bases). Germline V CDR1 and CDR2: SGHDT, YYEEEE. Trimming cost V 2 bases and J 1 base, with 6 bases left between them. The CDR3 runs to 13 residues. The CDR3 spells CASSFGGNTEAFF. In nucleotides, the CDR3 is TGTGCCAGCAGCTTTGGGGGGAACACTGAAGCTTTCTTT.

The chain links TRBV27 to TRBJ2-3; 11 bases match TRBD2. Looked up from germline, CDR1 is MNHEY and CDR2 is SMNVEV (reference sequence). There are 16 residues in the CDR3. Trimming took 5 bases from V and 1 from J; bases not matched to a gene: 5. Here the CDR3 reads CASSIGTSGRTDTQYF. CDR3 nucleotides: TGTGCCAGCAGTATTGGGACTAGCGGACGCACAGATACGCAGTATTTT.

By frequency in the sample, this clone is medium-sized. The same CDR3 also results from other DNA sequences found in this sample. This chain uses TRBV6-4 with TRBJ2-3; 8 positions agree with TRBD2. With 3 bases clipped from V and 1 base from J, the junction kept 0 bases outside the gene matches. Germline assignment: CDR1 MRHNA and CDR2 SNTAGT. CDR3 size: 14 residues. CDR3 DNA sequence: TGTGCCAGCAGTGATAGCGGGGGCACAGATACGCAGTATTTT. As protein: CASSDSGGTDTQYF.

In its sample, this clone was seen once. The CDR3 spells CASSQSQARPGDEQFF. DNA for the CDR3: TGTGCCAGCAGCCAGTCACAGGCCCGGCCCGGCGATGAGCAGTTCTTC. V usage is TRBV4-2 and J usage is TRBJ2-1; D might be TRBD1 (5 bases). Trimming cost V 3 bases and J 8 bases, with 20 bases left between them. This CDR3 has 16 amino acids. Looked up from germline, CDR1 is LGHNA and CDR2 is YNFKEQ.